The 9 T cell receptor beta chains below were found in one sample sequenced in a study of STAT5B mutations in CD4+ large granular lymphocyte leukemia. Produced via immunoSEQ multiplex PCR; TCRdb's table is partial and in-frame only. The sample consists of roughly 4,300 clones, 76% of them appearing once. Sequencing was performed on PBMCs. The receptors were sampled from a man in his 70s with CD4+ T-cell large granular lymphocyte leukemia.

The chain links TRBV19 to TRBJ2-5, with TRBD2 matching over 11 bases. Germline V gene sequence: CDR1 LNHDA, CDR2 SQIVND (reference sequence). This CDR3 is built from 18 residues. V shed 1 base, J shed 4 bases, and the junction held 11 bases outside the gene matches. The CDR3 spells CASSIGFSSGRKRETQYF. The CDR3 region has the DNA TGTGCCAGTAGTATAGGGTTTTCTAGCGGGAGGAAAAGAGAGACCCAGTACTTC.

The chain couples TRBV7-8 to TRBJ2-7; 8 bases match TRBD1. The germline V gene has CDR1 SGHVS and CDR2 FQNEAQ. This CDR3 region has 12 residues. V was pared by 5 bases and J by 4 bases, with 1 base of the junction left unmatched. The DNA for the CDR3 is TGTGCCAGCAGCCAGGGGGCTTACGAGCAGTACTTC. It yields the protein CASSQGAYEQYF.

As concerns this clone: One end of the junction does not line up with germline, which may come from a read error. The genes are TRBV7-7 and TRBJ2-1, with 11 bases lining up with TRBD2. CDR1 is SSHAT and CDR2 is FNYEAQ in the germline V gene (reference sequence). This CDR3 is built from 17 residues. CDR3 nucleotides: TGTGCTAGCAGCCCGCAACCCGGGACTAGCGGTGACAATGAGCAGTTCTTC. Translating gives CASSPQPGTSGDNEQFF.

Within the sample, this clone is medium-sized. This chain uses TRBV29-1 with TRBJ2-7; D possibly corresponds to TRBD2 (6 bases). The CDR3 is 10 amino acids. Germline assignment: CDR1 SQVTM and CDR2 ANQGSEA. V was shortened by 4 bases and J by 6 bases, with 7 bases between the two germline ends. The CDR3 loop is CSVGGVEQYF. The CDR3 nucleotides are TGCAGCGTTGGGGGGGTCGAGCAGTACTTC.

V usage is TRBV7-2 and J usage is TRBJ2-7; D could derive from TRBD1 or TRBD2 (5 bases each). CDR3 size: 15 residues. Trimming removed 1 base from V and 0 bases from J, with 10 bases in between. Germline assignment: CDR1 SGHTA and CDR2 FQGNSA. The CDR3 region has the DNA TGTGCCAGCAGCTTAGAGGCAGGGAGCTCCTACGAGCAGTACTTC. Its protein is CASSLEAGSSYEQYF.

This chain uses TRBV5-5 with TRBJ2-5; 8 bases are a match to TRBD1. Unmatched junction bases numbered 8, after V lost 4 bases and J lost 3 bases. This CDR3 has 15 amino acids. Germline V lookup: CDR1 SGHKS, CDR2 YYEKEE (reference sequence). The CDR3 loop is CASSPETGVEETQYF. The CDR3 DNA reads as TGTGCCAGCAGCCCGGAGACAGGGGTTGAAGAGACCCAGTACTTC.

V gene TRBV15 combines with J gene TRBJ2-5; tentatively, D is TRBD1 or TRBD2 (6 bases each). The CDR3 length is 15 residues. Deletions cut 0 bases from V and 4 bases from J, with 12 bases between. CDR1 is LNHNV, CDR2 YYDKDF, per germline (reference sequence). This chain's CDR3 is CATSRDLEGGETQYF. The DNA of the CDR3 is TGTGCCACCAGCAGAGATCTGGAGGGGGGAGAGACCCAGTACTTC.

This chain joins TRBV5-4 and TRBJ2-5; 7 bases are a match to TRBD1. J was trimmed by 4 bases and V by 1 base; bases with no gene match: 7. From germline, CDR1 is SGHNT and CDR2 YYREEE (reference sequence). The CDR3 extends over 15 amino acids. The chain's CDR3 is CASSLLEGGGETQYF. The CDR3 nucleotides read TGTGCCAGCAGCTTGTTAGAAGGGGGCGGAGAGACCCAGTACTTC. Full variable domain (outside the CDR3, taken from reference TRBV5-4 and TRBJ2-5): ETGVTQSPTHLIKTRGQQVTLRCSSQSGHNTVSWYQQALGQGPQFIFQYYREEENGRGNFPPRFSGLQFPNYSSELNVNALELDDSALYLCASSLLEGGGETQYFGPGTRLLVL.

The count of this clone is one. The chain employs TRBV19 and TRBJ2-1; D gene unclear. Germline V gene sequence: CDR1 LNHDA, CDR2 SQIVND (reference sequence). The V gene lost 3 bases and the J gene lost 4 bases, with 7 bases spanning the gap. The CDR3 is made up of 13 amino acids. CDR3 sequence: CASSMGLYNEQFF. CDR3 DNA: TGTGCCAGTAGTATGGGTCTATACAATGAGCAGTTCTTC. Full variable domain (missing parts from reference TRBV19 and TRBJ2-1): DGGITQSPKYLFRKEGQNVTLSCEQNLNHDAMYWYRQDPGQGLRLIYYSQIVNDFQKGDIAEGYSVSREKKESFPLTVTSAQKNPTAFYLCASSMGLYNEQFFGPGTRLTVL.